These 29 T cell receptor beta chains came from one sample sequenced in a study of blood T cell repertoires in COVID-19 (dated by TCRdb to the early 2020s). Receptors were amplified or captured by the immunoSEQ multiplex PCR assay. The source is immuneACCESS, and TCRdb retained only in-frame sequences with V and J called. Part of the clones is not carried over; for the studies checked, unresolved V genes explain less than half of this, and the remainder is unexplained. The table for this sample lists under 65,000 clones; about 90% of them were counted only once. The biggest ten clones account for approximately 5.1% of the sample. Input material: peripheral blood. The origin of the receptors is a man at least 80 years old in a cohort sampled during active COVID-19.

The V and J genes are TRBV7-6 and TRBJ2-1; 9 bases fit TRBD2. CDR3 length: 16 amino acids. The V gene end was trimmed by 0 bases and the J gene end by 3 bases; junction bases not matched to a gene: 3. From germline, CDR1 is SGHVS and CDR2 FNYEAQ. This CDR3 is CASSLASRGGYNEQFF. The CDR3 DNA follows: TGTGCCAGCAGCTTAGCTTCGCGGGGGGGCTACAATGAGCAGTTCTTC.

The chain uses TRBV5-1 and TRBJ2-2, with 9 bases fitting TRBD1. This CDR3 spans 16 amino acids. The V segment lost 6 bases and the J segment 0 bases; nucleotides outside the gene matches: 6. Germline V CDR1 and CDR2: SGHRS, YFSETQ. The DNA for the CDR3 is TGCGCCAGCAAACCACAGGGGGCAGCGAACACCGGGGAGCTGTTTTTT. It translates to CASKPQGAANTGELFF.

DNA for the CDR3: TGTGCCTGGAGTGAGGGGGGGCAAATCTACGAGCAGTACTTC. It translates to CAWSEGGQIYEQYF. This rearrangement joins TRBV30 to TRBJ2-7; perhaps TRBD2 as D (7 bases). CDR1 GTSNPN and CDR2 SVGIG come from the germline V gene (reference sequence). This CDR3 region has 14 residues. V was trimmed by 1 base and J by 3 bases, leaving 13 bases between them.

The chain recombines TRBV23-1 with TRBJ2-7; 9 positions match TRBD1. TRBV23-1 is labeled an ORF, and its function is uncertain. CDR3 length equals 18 residues. Trimming at V came to 0 bases and at J to 4 bases, leaving 13 bases not matched to a gene. The chain's CDR3 is CASSQSTGGILKLYEQYF. The CDR3 DNA sequence: TGCGCCAGCAGTCAATCGACAGGGGGGATTCTTAAATTGTACGAGCAGTACTTC.

This clone was picked up one time. The gene calls are TRBV2 and TRBJ2-5; 13 bases match TRBD2. The CDR3 runs to 15 residues. Germline V gene lookup returns CDR1 SNHLY and CDR2 FYNNEI. V lost 10 bases, J lost 4 bases, and 9 bases stayed unmatched. CDR3 nucleotide sequence: TGTGCCATCTGGACTAGCGGGAGAATGTCAGAGACCCAGTACTTC. This sequence encodes CAIWTSGRMSETQYF.

The V gene is TRBV12-1, the J gene TRBJ2-5; the table calls TRBD2, which could not be checked here. TRBV12-1 is designated a pseudogene. This CDR3 is 14 amino acids long. The CDR3 DNA reads TGTGCCAGCAGCTTTGAAGTATTCGGAGAGACCCAGTACTTC. Its translation is CASSFEVFGETQYF.

The V and J genes are TRBV10-3 and TRBJ2-5; 7 positions agree with TRBD2. The V gene's germline CDR1 is ENHRY and CDR2 SYGVKD. V shed 7 bases and J 5 bases; nucleotides not matched to a gene: 1. The CDR3 extends over 11 amino acids. CDR3 coding DNA: TGTGCCATCAAGGGAGGGGAGACCCAGTACTTC. This translates into CAIKGGETQYF.

The J gene is TRBJ1-5, the V gene TRBV6-2 or TRBV6-3; TRBD1 agrees at 10 bases. Germline assignment: CDR1 MNHEY and CDR2 SVGEGT. V shed 4 bases and J 3 bases; nucleotides not matched to a gene: 3. The CDR3 extends over 15 amino acids. CDR3 protein: CASSSGQGYNQPQHF. The CDR3 nucleotides are TGTGCCAGCAGTTCGGGACAGGGGTACAATCAGCCCCAGCATTTT.

The J gene is TRBJ1-2, the V gene TRBV9, with D unclear. Germline CDR1 and CDR2: SGDLS and YYNGEE. The CDR3 covers 13 residues. V was shortened by 2 bases and J by 8 bases, with 13 bases between the two germline ends. CDR3 loop: CASSVRGSIGYTF. The CDR3, as DNA: TGTGCCAGCAGCGTTCGGGGTTCGATCGGCTACACCTTC.

The chain joins TRBV20-1 to TRBJ2-7; no clear D. The CDR3 extends over 11 amino acids. The V end was cut by 3 bases, the J end by 3 bases, with 6 bases between. Looked up from germline, CDR1 is DFQATT and CDR2 is SNEGSKA (reference sequence). In DNA, the CDR3 is TGCAGTGCTAGGACAAGCTACGAGCAGTACTTC. It specifies CSARTSYEQYF.

This chain connects TRBV7-8 to TRBJ2-5, with D maybe TRBD1 (6 bases). The CDR3 contains 14 residues. V lost 1 base and J lost 5, with 11 bases in between. From germline, CDR1 is SGHVS and CDR2 FQNEAQ. CDR3 sequence: CASSLEQGGETQYF. The CDR3, as DNA: TGTGCCAGCAGCTTAGAACAGGGCGGGGAGACCCAGTACTTC.

Only one count was recorded for this clone. This chain joins TRBV30 and TRBJ1-1, with TRBD1 matching over 10 bases. Unmatched junction bases numbered 9, after V lost 1 base and J lost 7 bases. The CDR3 runs to 15 residues. The germline V gene encodes CDR1 GTSNPN and CDR2 SVGIG (reference sequence). Here the CDR3 DNA reads TGTGCCTGGAGTGGACAGGGGGCGCAGACCAATGAAGCTTTCTTT. It encodes CAWSGQGAQTNEAFF.

This rearrangement joins TRBV4-3 to TRBJ2-7, with 8 bases aligning to TRBD1. J gave up 0 bases and V 0 bases, and 4 bases lay outside the gene matches. The CDR3 extends over 16 amino acids. In germline, CDR1 is LGHNA, CDR2 YSLEER. The CDR3 DNA sequence: TGCGCCAGCAGCCAAGACTGGACAGGGAGCTCCTACGAGCAGTACTTC. Translated, it gives CASSQDWTGSSYEQYF.

The rearrangement joins TRBV3-1 (or the pseudogene TRBV3-2) to TRBJ1-5; TRBD1 aligns across 7 bases. Germline V gene sequence: CDR1 LGHDT, CDR2 YNNKEL (reference sequence). V gave up 1 base and J gave up 3 bases; unmatched junction bases: 3. This CDR3 has 15 amino acids. CDR3 in amino acids: CASSQADRDNQPQHF. For the CDR3, the DNA is TGTGCCAGCAGCCAAGCAGACAGGGACAATCAGCCCCAGCATTTT.

This clone has just a few counts. J is TRBJ1-1 and V is TRBV7-6; a possible D gene is TRBD1 (6 bases). Trimming left V 1 base short and J 5 bases short, with 20 bases between. The CDR3 contains 17 residues. The germline gives CDR1 SGHVS, CDR2 FNYEAQ. Here the CDR3 DNA reads TGTGCCAGCAGCTTAGAAGATTCTAGGCAGGGGTGGACTGAAGCTTTCTTT. It specifies CASSLEDSRQGWTEAFF.

The chain employs TRBV27 and TRBJ2-3, with TRBD2 identical over 9 bases. V shed 2 bases and J 2 bases; nucleotides not matched to a gene: 2. This CDR3 region has 15 residues. Germline V CDR1 and CDR2: MNHEY, SMNVEV (reference sequence). CDR3 DNA: TGTGCCAGCAGTTTAAGCGGGAGGCCCACAGATACGCAGTATTTT. It codes for CASSLSGRPTDTQYF.

The CDR3 spells CASSLGLYNEQFF. In DNA form, the CDR3 reads TGTGCCAGCAGCTTGGGACTCTACAATGAGCAGTTCTTC. The chain couples TRBV5-6 to TRBJ2-1; D remains unclear. Trimming shortened V by 0 bases and J by 3 bases, and 4 bases separated the two germline ends. Germline CDR1 and CDR2: SGHDT and YYEEEE. The CDR3 has 13 residues.

J is TRBJ2-1 and V is TRBV4-1, with 8 bases matching TRBD2. V lost 3 bases, J lost 5 bases, and 3 bases stayed unmatched. This CDR3 has 14 amino acids. In germline, CDR1 is MGHRA, CDR2 YSYEKL. CDR3 in DNA: TGCGCCAGCAGCCAGACTAGCGCCCACAATGAGCAGTTCTTC. It codes for CASSQTSAHNEQFF.

V usage is TRBV2 and J usage is TRBJ1-5, with TRBD1 matching 9 bases. The trim removed 6 bases at V and 3 bases at J, leaving 9 bases unmatched. The CDR3 is 16 amino acids. From germline, CDR1 is SNHLY and CDR2 FYNNEI. The CDR3 loop is CASRQAGTGNNQPQHF. The DNA of the CDR3 is TGTGCCAGCAGGCAAGCCGGGACAGGGAACAATCAGCCCCAGCATTTT.

The rearrangement joins TRBV6-2 or TRBV6-3 to TRBJ2-1; TRBD2 agrees at 12 bases. After removal of 0 bases from V and 7 bases from J, the junction contained 7 bases not matched to a gene. Germline V gene sequence: CDR1 MNHEY, CDR2 SVGEGT. This CDR3 region has 17 residues. The CDR3 loop reads CASSYSMFLAGGNEQFF. CDR3 coding DNA: TGTGCCAGCAGTTACTCGATGTTTCTAGCGGGAGGGAATGAGCAGTTCTTC.

The chain couples TRBV4-2 to TRBJ2-2, with TRBD2 matching 10 bases. CDR1 is LGHNA and CDR2 is YNFKEQ in the germline V gene. There are 15 residues in the CDR3. The junction had 4 bases not matched to a gene; V was cut back by 4 bases and J by 5 bases. CDR3 coding DNA: TGTGCCAGCAGCCCTAGCGGGAGCGGGACCGGGGAGCTGTTTTTT. It specifies CASSPSGSGTGELFF.

The V call is TRBV25-1, the J call TRBJ1-6; possible D gene TRBD1, 6 bases. The V and J ends lost 6 bases and 4 bases respectively, with 10 bases between them. In germline, CDR1 is MGHDK, CDR2 SYGVNS. The CDR3 runs to 14 residues. CDR3 amino acids: CASRRTDYNSPLHF. DNA for the CDR3: TGTGCCAGCAGACGGACAGATTATAATTCACCCCTCCACTTT.

J is TRBJ1-3 and V is TRBV7-2; D is perhaps TRBD1 (6 bases). Germline CDR1 and CDR2: SGHTA and FQGNSA. Trimming removed 2 bases from V and 6 bases from J, with 11 bases in between. The CDR3 has 14 residues. In nucleotides, the CDR3 is TGTGCCAGCAGCTTAACAGGGAGTATAAACACCATATATTTT. Protein: CASSLTGSINTIYF. Drawing the rest from reference TRBV7-2 and TRBJ1-3, the complete variable domain is GAGVSQSPSNKVTEKGKDVELRCDPISGHTALYWYRQSLGQGLEFLIYFQGNSAPDKSGLPSDRFSAERTGGSVSTLTIQRTQQEDSAVYLCASSLTGSINTIYFGEGSWLTVV.

The chain recombines TRBV19 with TRBJ1-4; TRBD1 matches 8 bases. The germline gives CDR1 LNHDA, CDR2 SQIVND (reference sequence). This CDR3 has 15 residues. J was trimmed by 3 bases and V by 5 bases; bases with no gene match: 5. DNA for the CDR3: TGTGCCAGTAGTTCCCAGGGGGCTCCTAATGAAAAACTGTTTTTT. Residues: CASSSQGAPNEKLFF.

This chain uses TRBV30 with TRBJ2-7, with TRBD2 matching 9 bases. V lost 0 bases and J lost 3; bases outside the gene matches: 3. Germline lookup yields CDR1 GTSNPN and CDR2 SVGIG (reference sequence). The CDR3 extends over 14 amino acids. CDR3 bases: TGTGCCTGGAGTGTAGGCGGGGGGGACTACGAGCAGTACTTC. Its translation: CAWSVGGGDYEQYF.

The chain has TRBV30 and TRBJ1-1; 7 nucleotides line up with TRBD1. The CDR3 length is 13 residues. Germline-derived CDR1 and CDR2 are GTSNPN and SVGIG (reference sequence). Trimming removed 4 bases from V and 4 bases from J; junction bases left unmatched: 6. CDR3 sequence reads: CAWIKGASTEAFF. The CDR3, as DNA: TGTGCCTGGATTAAGGGGGCGAGCACTGAAGCTTTCTTT.

J is TRBJ2-3 and V is TRBV12-3 or TRBV12-4; D is unresolved. V was shortened by 7 bases and J by 3 bases, with 11 bases between the two germline ends. The length of the CDR3 is 13 residues. CDR3 coding DNA: TGTGCCAGCACTAGAAGCATGACAGATACGCAGTATTTT. It is translated as CASTRSMTDTQYF.

The chain employs TRBV10-3 and TRBJ1-1; 7 positions match TRBD1. V lost 3 bases to trimming and J lost 4 bases; unmatched junction nucleotides: 5. Per germline, CDR1 ENHRY and CDR2 SYGVKD. This CDR3 region has 14 residues. The CDR3, as DNA: TGTGCCATCAGTGAAGGGGGCTTGGGCACTGAAGCTTTCTTT. It encodes CAISEGGLGTEAFF.

This sequence joins TRBV23-1 and TRBJ1-4; 9 bases align to TRBD1. TRBV23-1 is treated as an ORF (open reading frame) with a function not yet certain. J was trimmed by 0 bases and V by 3 bases; bases with no gene match: 5. This CDR3 spans 17 amino acids. The CDR3 bases are TGCGCCAGCAGTCAGCGGGACAGGGACGCAACTAATGAAAAACTGTTTTTT. It specifies CASSQRDRDATNEKLFF.